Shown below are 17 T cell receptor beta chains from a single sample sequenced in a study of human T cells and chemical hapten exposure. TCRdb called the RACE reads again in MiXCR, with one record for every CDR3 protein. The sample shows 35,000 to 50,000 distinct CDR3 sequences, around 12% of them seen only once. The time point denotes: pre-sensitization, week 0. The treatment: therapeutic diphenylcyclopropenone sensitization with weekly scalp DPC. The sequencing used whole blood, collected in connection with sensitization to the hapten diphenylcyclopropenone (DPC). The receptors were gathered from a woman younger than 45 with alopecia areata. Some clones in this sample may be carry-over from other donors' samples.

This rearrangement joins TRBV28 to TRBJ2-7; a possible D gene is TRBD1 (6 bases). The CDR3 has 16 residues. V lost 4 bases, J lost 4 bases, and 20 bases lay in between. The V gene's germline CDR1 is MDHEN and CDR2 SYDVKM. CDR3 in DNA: TGTGCCAGCAGTTGGGGACAAGCCAGCCTCCATTACGAGCAGTACTTC. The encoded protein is CASSWGQASLHYEQYF.

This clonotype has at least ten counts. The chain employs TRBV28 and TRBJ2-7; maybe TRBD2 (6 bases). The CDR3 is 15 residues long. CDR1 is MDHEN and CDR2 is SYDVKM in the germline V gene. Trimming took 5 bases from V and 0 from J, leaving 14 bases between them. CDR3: CASSPIAAFSYEQYF. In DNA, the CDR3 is TGTGCCAGCAGTCCAATAGCGGCCTTCTCCTACGAGCAGTACTTC.

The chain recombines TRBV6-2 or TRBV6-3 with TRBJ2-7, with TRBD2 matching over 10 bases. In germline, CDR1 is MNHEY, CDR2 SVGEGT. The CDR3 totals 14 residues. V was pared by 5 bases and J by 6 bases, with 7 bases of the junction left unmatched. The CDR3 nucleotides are TGTGCCAGCAGTGACCCGGGACTAGCGTCCGAGCAGTACTTC. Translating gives CASSDPGLASEQYF.

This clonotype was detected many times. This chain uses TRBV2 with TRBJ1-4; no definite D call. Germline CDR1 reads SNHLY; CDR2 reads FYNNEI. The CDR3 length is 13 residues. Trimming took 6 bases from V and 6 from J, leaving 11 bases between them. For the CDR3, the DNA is TGTGCCAGCAGATTCGACCCTTATGAAAAACTGTTTTTT. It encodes CASRFDPYEKLFF.

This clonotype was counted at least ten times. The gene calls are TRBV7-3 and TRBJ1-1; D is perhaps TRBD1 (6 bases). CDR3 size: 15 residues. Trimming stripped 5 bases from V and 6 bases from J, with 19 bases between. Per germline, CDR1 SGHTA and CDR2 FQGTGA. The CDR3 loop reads CASSPGSGGNAEAFF. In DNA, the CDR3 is TGTGCCAGCAGCCCCGGATCCGGGGGCAATGCTGAAGCTTTCTTT.

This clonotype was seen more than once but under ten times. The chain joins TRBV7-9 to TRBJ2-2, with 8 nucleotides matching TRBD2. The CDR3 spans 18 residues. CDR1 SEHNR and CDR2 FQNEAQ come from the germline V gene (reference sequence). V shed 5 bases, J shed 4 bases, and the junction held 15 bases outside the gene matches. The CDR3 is CASSPSGGGGPGTGELFF. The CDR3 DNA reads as TGTGCCAGCAGCCCTTCCGGGGGGGGCGGCCCTGGCACCGGGGAGCTGTTTTTT.

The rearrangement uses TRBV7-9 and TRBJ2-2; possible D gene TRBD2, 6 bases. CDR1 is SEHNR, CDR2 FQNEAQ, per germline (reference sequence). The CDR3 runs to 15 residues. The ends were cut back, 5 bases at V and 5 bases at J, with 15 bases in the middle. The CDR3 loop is CASSPRGGRTGELFF. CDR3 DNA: TGTGCCAGCAGCCCCCGGGGAGGTCGGACCGGGGAGCTGTTTTTT.

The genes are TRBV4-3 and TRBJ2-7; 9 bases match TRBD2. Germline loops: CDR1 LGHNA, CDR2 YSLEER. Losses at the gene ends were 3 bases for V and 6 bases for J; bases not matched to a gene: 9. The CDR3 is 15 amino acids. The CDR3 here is CASSQIAGEDSEQYF. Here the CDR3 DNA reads TGCGCCAGCAGCCAGATAGCGGGAGAAGATAGCGAGCAGTACTTC.

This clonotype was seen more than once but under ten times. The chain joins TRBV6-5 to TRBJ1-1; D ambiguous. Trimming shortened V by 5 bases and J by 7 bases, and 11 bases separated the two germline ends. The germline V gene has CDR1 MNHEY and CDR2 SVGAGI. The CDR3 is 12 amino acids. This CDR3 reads CASSALIGEAFF. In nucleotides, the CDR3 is TGTGCCAGCAGTGCCTTGATCGGTGAAGCTTTCTTT.

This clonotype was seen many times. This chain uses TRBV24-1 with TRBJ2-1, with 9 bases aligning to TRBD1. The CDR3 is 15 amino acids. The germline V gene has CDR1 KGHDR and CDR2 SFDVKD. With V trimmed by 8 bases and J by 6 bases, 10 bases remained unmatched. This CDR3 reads CATTAPGQGSNEQFF. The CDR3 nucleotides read TGTGCCACCACCGCCCCGGGACAGGGATCCAATGAGCAGTTCTTC.

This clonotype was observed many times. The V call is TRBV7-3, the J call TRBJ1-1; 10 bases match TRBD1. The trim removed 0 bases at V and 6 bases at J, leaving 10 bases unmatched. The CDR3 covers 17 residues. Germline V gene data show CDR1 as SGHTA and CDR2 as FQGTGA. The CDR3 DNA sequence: TGTGCCAGCAGCTTAACAGGACAGGGGGAAAAAGTGGCTGAAGCTTTCTTT. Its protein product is CASSLTGQGEKVAEAFF.

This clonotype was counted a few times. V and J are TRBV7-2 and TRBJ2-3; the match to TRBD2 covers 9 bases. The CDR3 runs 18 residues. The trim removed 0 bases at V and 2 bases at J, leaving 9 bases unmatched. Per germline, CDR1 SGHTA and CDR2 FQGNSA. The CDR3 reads CASSLAQSSGLATDTQYF. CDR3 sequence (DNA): TGTGCCAGCAGCTTAGCGCAATCTTCGGGACTAGCCACAGATACGCAGTATTTT.

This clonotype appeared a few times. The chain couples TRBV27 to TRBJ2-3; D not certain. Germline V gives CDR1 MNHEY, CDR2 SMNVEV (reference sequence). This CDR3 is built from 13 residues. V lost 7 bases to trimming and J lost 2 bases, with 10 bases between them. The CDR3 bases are TGTGCCAGCATCCCCCCTAACACAGATACGCAGTATTTT. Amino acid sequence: CASIPPNTDTQYF.

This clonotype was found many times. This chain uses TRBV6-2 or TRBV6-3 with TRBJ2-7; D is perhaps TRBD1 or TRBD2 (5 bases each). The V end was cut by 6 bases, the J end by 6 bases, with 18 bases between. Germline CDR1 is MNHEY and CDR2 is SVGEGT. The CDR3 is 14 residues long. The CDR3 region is CASRGTGTAGEQYF. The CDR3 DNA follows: TGTGCCAGCAGAGGTACGGGGACCGCCGGCGAGCAGTACTTC.

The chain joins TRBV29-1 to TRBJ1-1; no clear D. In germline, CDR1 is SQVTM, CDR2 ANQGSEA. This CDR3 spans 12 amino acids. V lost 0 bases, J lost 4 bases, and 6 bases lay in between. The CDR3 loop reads CSVEDMSTEAFF. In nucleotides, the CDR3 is TGCAGCGTTGAAGATATGTCCACTGAAGCTTTCTTT. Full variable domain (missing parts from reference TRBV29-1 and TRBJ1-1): SAVISQKPSRDICQRGTSLTIQCQVDSQVTMMFWYRQQPGQSLTLIATANQGSEATYESGFVIDKFPISRPNLTFSTLTVSNMSPEDSSIYLCSVEDMSTEAFFGQGTRLTVV.

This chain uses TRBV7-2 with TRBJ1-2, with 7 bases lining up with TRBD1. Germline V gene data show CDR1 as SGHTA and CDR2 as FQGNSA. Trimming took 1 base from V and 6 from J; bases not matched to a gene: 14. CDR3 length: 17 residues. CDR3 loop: CASSLDPTGIGEDGYTF. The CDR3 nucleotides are TGTGCCAGCAGCTTAGACCCGACAGGGATCGGGGAAGATGGCTACACCTTC.

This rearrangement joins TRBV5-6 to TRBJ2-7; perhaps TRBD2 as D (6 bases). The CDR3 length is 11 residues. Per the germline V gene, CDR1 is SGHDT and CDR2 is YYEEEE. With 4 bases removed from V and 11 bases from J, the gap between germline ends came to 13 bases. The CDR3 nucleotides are TGTGCCAGCAGCCGTAATCGGAGGGAGTACTTC. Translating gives CASSRNRREYF.